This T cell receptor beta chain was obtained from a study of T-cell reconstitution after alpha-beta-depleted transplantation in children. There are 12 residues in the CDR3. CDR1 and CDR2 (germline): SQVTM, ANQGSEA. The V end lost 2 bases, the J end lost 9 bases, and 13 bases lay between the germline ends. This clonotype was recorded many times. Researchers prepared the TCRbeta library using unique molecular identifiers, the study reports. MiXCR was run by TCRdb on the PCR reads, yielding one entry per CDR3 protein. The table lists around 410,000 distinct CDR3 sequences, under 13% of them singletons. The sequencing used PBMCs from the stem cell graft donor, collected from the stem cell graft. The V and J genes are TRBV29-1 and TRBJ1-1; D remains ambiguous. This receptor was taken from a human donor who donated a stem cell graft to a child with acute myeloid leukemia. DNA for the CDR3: TGCAGCGTTGAAAACTTGGGGAATCAAGCTTTCTTT. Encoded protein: CSVENLGNQAFF.